The 11 T cell receptor beta chains given below trace back to one sample, sequenced in a study of OX40 agonist ivuxolimab in advanced cancers. The receptor library was made with the immunoSEQ multiplex PCR assay. TCRdb holds this immuneACCESS table with in-frame rearrangements only. Some clones are missing; in checked studies, unresolved V genes explain under half, and the rest has no known cause. The sample table contains roughly 86,000 clones; only one count was recorded for approximately 90% of them. 0.95% to 1.3% of the sample comes from the top ten. Source: CD4+ or CD8+ T cells sorted from blood, taken in a trial of the OX40 agonist ivuxolimab. The receptors originated from an adult with an advanced solid tumor such as melanoma, head and neck, liver or kidney cancer.

This clone has just one count. The chain uses TRBV5-4 and TRBJ1-3, with D uncertain. Germline CDR1 SGHNT, CDR2 YYREEE (reference sequence). The CDR3 length is 16 residues. V was shortened by 4 bases and J by 4 bases, with 18 bases between the two germline ends. The CDR3, as DNA: TGTGCCAGCAGCCAAGATTTATGGGGTCGGGGAAACACCATATATTTT. This codes for CASSQDLWGRGNTIYF.

The chain recombines TRBV18 with TRBJ1-1; D unclear. V lost 3 bases to trimming and J lost 4 bases, with 12 bases between them. Germline V gives CDR1 KGHSH, CDR2 LQKENI. CDR3 length: 14 amino acids. CDR3 sequence reads: CASSPANRRTEAFF. In DNA form, the CDR3 reads TGTGCCAGCTCACCCGCAAATAGGCGCACTGAAGCTTTCTTT.

The chain employs TRBV15 and TRBJ2-2; no reliable D call. Germline V gene lookup returns CDR1 LNHNV and CDR2 YYDKDF (reference sequence). The V and J ends lost 3 bases and 7 bases respectively, with 24 bases between them. CDR3 length equals 18 residues. The CDR3 nucleotides are TGTGCCACCAGCAGGACTGAAGGAACACGGTCCCGTGGCGGGGAGCTGTTTTTT. This gives the protein CATSRTEGTRSRGGELFF.

This chain joins TRBV7-6 and TRBJ2-1; 13 positions agree with TRBD2. V lost 5 bases to trimming and J lost 8 bases; unmatched junction nucleotides: 6. Germline V gives CDR1 SGHVS, CDR2 FNYEAQ. This CDR3 region has 15 residues. CDR3 amino acids: CASSPLAGGPYEQFF. CDR3 sequence (DNA): TGTGCCAGCAGCCCACTAGCGGGAGGGCCGTATGAGCAGTTCTTC. Full variable domain (missing parts from reference TRBV7-6 and TRBJ2-1): GAGVSQSPRYKVTKRGQDVALRCDPISGHVSLYWYRQALGQGPEFLTYFNYEAQQDKSGLPNDRFSAERPEGSISTLTIQRTEQRDSAMYRCASSPLAGGPYEQFFGPGTRLTVL.

This chain joins TRBV5-4 and TRBJ2-7; D not resolved. The CDR3 extends over 13 amino acids. CDR1 is SGHNT and CDR2 is YYREEE in the germline V gene (reference sequence). V was shortened by 0 bases and J by 1 base, with 5 bases between the two germline ends. The CDR3, as DNA: TGTGCCAGCAGCTTGGCCCCTTCCTACGAGCAGTACTTC. Amino acid sequence: CASSLAPSYEQYF.

The chain recombines TRBV5-1 with TRBJ2-2; D uncertain. With 2 bases removed from V and 3 bases from J, the gap between germline ends came to 11 bases. The CDR3 sequence is 15 residues long. CDR1 is SGHRS and CDR2 is YFSETQ in the germline V gene. The CDR3 nucleotides are TGCGCCAGCAGCTTTTCTGGGTTTGACACCGGGGAGCTGTTTTTT. Residues: CASSFSGFDTGELFF.

CDR3 nucleotides: TGTGCCAGCAGCAGTCCCCAGGAGGGGGGTTACGAGCAGTACTTC. Protein product: CASSSPQEGGYEQYF. The J gene is TRBJ2-7, the V gene TRBV21-1. TRBV21-1 is termed a pseudogene. The CDR3 extends over 15 amino acids.

This clone was seen just once. The chain joins TRBV5-1 to TRBJ2-4, with D unresolved. Germline values: CDR1 SGHRS, CDR2 YFSETQ. The ends were cut back, 0 bases at V and 10 bases at J, with 14 bases in the middle. There are 14 residues in the CDR3. The CDR3 sequence is CASSLGPLDMIQYF. CDR3 DNA sequence: TGCGCCAGCAGCTTGGGACCCCTCGATATGATTCAGTACTTC.

The genes are TRBV6-1 and TRBJ2-7; 9 bases are shared with TRBD2. The CDR3 length is 15 residues. In germline, CDR1 is MNHNS, CDR2 SASEGT. Trimming at V came to 2 bases and at J to 4 bases, leaving 6 bases not matched to a gene. CDR3 protein: CASSEPGLAIYEQYF. The CDR3 DNA is TGTGCCAGCAGTGAACCCGGACTAGCGATTTACGAGCAGTACTTC.

The chain links TRBV5-5 to TRBJ2-2, with 9 positions matching TRBD1. J lost 4 bases, V lost 4 bases, and 5 bases had no gene match. The germline gives CDR1 SGHKS, CDR2 YYEKEE (reference sequence). There are 15 residues in the CDR3. DNA for the CDR3: TGTGCCAGCAGCAGGGGACAGGGAGGCACCGGGGAGCTGTTTTTT. The encoded protein is CASSRGQGGTGELFF.

CDR3 in DNA: TGTGCCAGCAGTCCCTCGGCGGGGATGAACACTGAAGCTTTCTTT. Amino acid sequence: CASSPSAGMNTEAFF. The V gene is TRBV28, the J gene TRBJ1-1; D uncertain. The CDR3 loop spans 15 amino acids. CDR1 is MDHEN and CDR2 is SYDVKM in the germline V gene. The V gene lost 5 bases and the J gene lost 0 bases, with 13 bases spanning the gap. Filled out from reference TRBV28 and TRBJ1-1, the complete variable domain reads DVKVTQSSRYLVKRTGEKVFLECVQDMDHENMFWYRQDPGLGLRLIYFSYDVKMKEKGDIPEGYSVSREKKERFSLILESASTNQTSMYLCASSPSAGMNTEAFFGQGTRLTVV.